Below, 24 T cell receptor beta chains from the same sample are listed, as sequenced in a study of T cell repertoires in cytomegalovirus infection. One entry per CDR3 protein results from TCRdb running MiXCR on the reads. Here the sample spans roughly 190,000 distinct CDR3 sequences, 7.5% to 10% being singletons. The specimen sequenced was PBMCs. Receptor source: a human donor in good health (CMV status not recorded). Some clones in this sample may be carry-over from other donors' samples.

This clonotype has a count of ten or more. The chain employs TRBV7-2 and TRBJ2-1, with D hard to call. The germline gives CDR1 SGHTA, CDR2 FQGNSA. Deletions cut 0 bases from V and 9 bases from J, with 0 bases between. The CDR3 has 10 amino acids. CDR3 DNA sequence: TGTGCCAGCAGCTTAGCTGAGCAGTTCTTC. As protein: CASSLAEQFF.

The chain is built from TRBV7-8 and TRBJ2-5, with 9 bases identical to TRBD2. V lost 4 bases and J lost 4; bases outside the gene matches: 10. The length of the CDR3 is 16 residues. Germline V CDR1 and CDR2: SGHVS, FQNEAQ. DNA for the CDR3: TGTGCCAGCAGCTCAAAACCGGGACTAGCTAGAGAGACCCAGTACTTC. This sequence encodes CASSSKPGLARETQYF.

This clonotype has a count of ten or more. The rearrangement links TRBV6-2 or TRBV6-3 to TRBJ2-3; TRBD2 matches 14 bases. Germline V gene lookup returns CDR1 MNHEY and CDR2 SVGEGT. V lost 6 bases to trimming and J lost 4 bases; unmatched junction nucleotides: 9. This CDR3 contains 17 residues. This CDR3 is CASRRFGLAGGPDTQYF. The CDR3 nucleotides read TGTGCCAGCAGGCGTTTTGGACTAGCGGGGGGCCCAGATACGCAGTATTTT.

This clonotype was counted at least ten times. The chain recombines TRBV28 with TRBJ1-2; D remains ambiguous. Between the trimmed V and J ends, which lost 3 bases and 6 bases, there was a span of 14 bases. This CDR3 is built from 14 residues. Germline V gives CDR1 MDHEN, CDR2 SYDVKM. The CDR3 spells CASSFTAGGNGYTF. The CDR3 DNA follows: TGTGCCAGCAGTTTTACCGCGGGAGGGAATGGCTACACCTTC.

The rearrangement links TRBV19 to TRBJ2-1; 7 bases fit TRBD2. The ends lost 6 bases at V and 10 bases at J; junction bases unmatched: 15. CDR3 length: 15 residues. In germline, CDR1 is LNHDA, CDR2 SQIVND (reference sequence). The CDR3 loop reads CASSLRERSSREQFF. CDR3 coding DNA: TGTGCCAGTAGCCTGCGGGAGAGGTCATCAAGGGAGCAGTTCTTC.

This clonotype was picked up many times. The CDR3 DNA reads as TGTGCCAGCAGTTACTATAGCTCGGGCGACATAGCCAAAAACATTCAGTACTTC. This sequence encodes CASSYYSSGDIAKNIQYF. The chain employs TRBV6-2 or TRBV6-3 and TRBJ2-4; D ambiguous. Deletions cut 1 base from V and 0 bases from J, with 16 bases between. There are 18 residues in the CDR3. Germline V gene data show CDR1 as MNHEY and CDR2 as SVGEGT.

In its sample, this clonotype was seen a few times. The chain uses TRBV28 and TRBJ1-6, with 8 bases identical to TRBD1. V dropped 6 bases and J dropped 7; count of bases not matched to a gene: 8. The CDR3 runs 15 residues. Germline V gives CDR1 MDHEN, CDR2 SYDVKM. In DNA, the CDR3 is TGTGCCAGCAGATCCGGACAGGGAGGGAATTCACCCCTCCACTTT. Encoded protein: CASRSGQGGNSPLHF. Full variable domain (rest looked up from reference TRBV28 and TRBJ1-6): DVKVTQSSRYLVKRTGEKVFLECVQDMDHENMFWYRQDPGLGLRLIYFSYDVKMKEKGDIPEGYSVSREKKERFSLILESASTNQTSMYLCASRSGQGGNSPLHFGNGTRLTVT.

The J gene is TRBJ2-3, the V gene TRBV20-1, with D perhaps matching TRBD1 (6 bases). The CDR3 is 13 residues long. Trimming removed 5 bases at V and 2 bases at J, with 11 bases between. Germline V gives CDR1 DFQATT, CDR2 SNEGSKA (reference sequence). DNA of the CDR3: TGCAGTGCTTACAGGGACACCACAGATACGCAGTATTTT. Amino acids: CSAYRDTTDTQYF.

In this sample, this clonotype turned up many times. Here the CDR3 reads CASSLRQGFFNTEAFF. CDR3 sequence (DNA): TGTGCCAGCAGCTTGAGACAGGGCTTTTTCAACACTGAAGCTTTCTTT. The V and J genes are TRBV5-5 and TRBJ1-1; the match to TRBD1 covers 7 bases. Germline V CDR1 and CDR2: SGHKS, YYEKEE (reference sequence). This CDR3 contains 16 residues. Trimming at V came to 1 base and at J to 2 bases, leaving 8 bases not matched to a gene.

The chain is built from TRBV7-9 and TRBJ2-7; 8 bases fit TRBD1. The germline V gene encodes CDR1 SEHNR and CDR2 FQNEAQ (reference sequence). The CDR3 runs to 16 residues. The V gene end was trimmed by 1 base and the J gene end by 2 bases; junction bases not matched to a gene: 7. DNA of the CDR3: TGTGCCAGCAGCTTAGTTGACCGACAGGGGACCTACGAGCAGTACTTC. As protein: CASSLVDRQGTYEQYF.

The chain is built from TRBV9 and TRBJ2-7; D is perhaps TRBD1 (5 bases). CDR1 is SGDLS, CDR2 YYNGEE, per germline. The CDR3 spans 15 residues. Trimming took off 0 bases at V and 2 bases at J, with 12 bases between the two ends. In nucleotides, the CDR3 is TGTGCCAGCAGCGTAGAGCCCCCGGACACCTACGAGCAGTACTTC. Protein product: CASSVEPPDTYEQYF.

This clonotype was recorded at least ten times. The chain carries TRBV7-9 and TRBJ2-6, with D tentatively TRBD1 or TRBD2 (5 bases each). CDR1 SEHNR and CDR2 FQNEAQ come from the germline V gene (reference sequence). The CDR3 totals 20 residues. Trimming took 5 bases from V and 3 from J, leaving 26 bases between them. CDR3 sequence reads: CASSTGSGTADFSGANVLTF. The CDR3 DNA sequence: TGTGCCAGCAGCACCGGATCCGGGACGGCCGACTTTAGTGGGGCCAACGTCCTGACTTTC. The entire variable domain, with the rest obtained from reference TRBV7-9 and TRBJ2-6, is as follows: DTGVSQNPRHKITKRGQNVTFRCDPISEHNRLYWYRQTLGQGPEFLTYFQNEAQLEKSRLLSDRFSAERPKGSFSTLEIQRTEQGDSAMYLCASSTGSGTADFSGANVLTFGAGSRLTVL.

The chain has TRBV7-9 and TRBJ2-1, with TRBD2 identical over 10 bases. The V segment lost 8 bases and the J segment 8 bases; nucleotides outside the gene matches: 6. CDR1 is SEHNR and CDR2 is FQNEAQ in the germline V gene (reference sequence). The CDR3 runs 13 residues. DNA of the CDR3: TGTGCCAGCCGGCTAGCGGGGGTAGATGAGCAGTTCTTC. Translated: CASRLAGVDEQFF.

This clonotype has a count of ten or more. The chain is built from TRBV7-6 and TRBJ2-1, with D hard to call. V was clipped by 5 bases and J by 0 bases, with 11 bases between them. The CDR3 consists of 15 residues. Germline V gene data show CDR1 as SGHVS and CDR2 as FNYEAQ. CDR3 protein: CASSVTVGSYNEQFF. CDR3 nucleotide sequence: TGTGCCAGCAGCGTCACAGTGGGCTCCTACAATGAGCAGTTCTTC.

There are a few counts of this clonotype. V gene TRBV7-6 combines with J gene TRBJ2-5; D not certain. The CDR3 loop spans 13 amino acids. Looked up from germline, CDR1 is SGHVS and CDR2 is FNYEAQ. The V end was cut by 4 bases, the J end by 3 bases, with 9 bases between. CDR3 protein: CASSSLLKETQYF. CDR3 in DNA: TGTGCCAGCAGCTCCCTACTAAAAGAGACCCAGTACTTC.

There are many counts of this clonotype. The chain uses TRBV5-6 and TRBJ1-1; D is uncertain. Germline V gene sequence: CDR1 SGHDT, CDR2 YYEEEE. This CDR3 has 12 residues. V shed 4 bases and J shed 7 bases, with 11 bases lying between them. CDR3 sequence: CASSHGPDEAFF. CDR3 sequence (DNA): TGTGCCAGCAGCCACGGACCAGATGAAGCTTTCTTT.

This clonotype appeared a few times. V usage is TRBV18 and J usage is TRBJ2-4, with TRBD1 matching 11 bases. The J segment lost 7 bases and the V segment lost 4 bases, leaving 3 bases of the junction unmatched. The germline gives CDR1 KGHSH, CDR2 LQKENI. The CDR3 runs 14 residues. The CDR3 DNA reads TGTGCCAGCTCACAAGGGACAGGGGGGAACATTCAGTACTTC. Translated, it gives CASSQGTGGNIQYF.

This clonotype turned up a few times. The chain recombines TRBV7-6 with TRBJ2-1; D is perhaps TRBD2 (5 bases). V was trimmed by 4 bases and J by 7 bases, leaving 14 bases between them. Germline V lookup: CDR1 SGHVS, CDR2 FNYEAQ. The CDR3 extends over 14 amino acids. CDR3 loop: CASSYEGVRNEQFF. As DNA, the CDR3 is TGTGCCAGCAGCTATGAGGGAGTCAGGAATGAGCAGTTCTTC.

This sequence joins TRBV20-1 and TRBJ1-1, with D perhaps matching TRBD1 (5 bases). The CDR3 consists of 14 residues. V lost 3 bases and J 4 bases, leaving 15 bases between the germline ends. CDR1 is DFQATT and CDR2 is SNEGSKA in the germline V gene (reference sequence). The CDR3 spells CSASRGGYLTEAFF. Here the CDR3 DNA reads TGCAGTGCTAGCCGGGGGGGGTATCTCACTGAAGCTTTCTTT.

This clonotype was seen at least ten times. The J gene is TRBJ1-2, the V gene TRBV12-3 or TRBV12-4; D remains ambiguous. This CDR3 is 15 amino acids long. The V and J ends lost 3 bases and 7 bases respectively, with 18 bases between them. CDR3 nucleotides: TGTGCCAGCAGTTTGGCACCGACCCTTCAACGTGGCTACACCTTC. Its translation: CASSLAPTLQRGYTF.

This clonotype was counted many times. The V call is TRBV28, the J call TRBJ2-2; the D gene is possibly TRBD1 (6 bases). From germline, CDR1 is MDHEN and CDR2 SYDVKM. Trimming pared 0 bases from V and 5 bases from J, leaving 10 bases between. CDR3 length: 15 residues. The CDR3 region has the DNA TGTGCCAGCAGTTTATGGTCCAGGGGTACCGGGGAGCTGTTTTTT. It translates to CASSLWSRGTGELFF.

This chain connects TRBV6-6 to TRBJ2-7, with a possible D match to TRBD1 (6 bases). Germline assignment: CDR1 MNHNY and CDR2 SVGAGI (reference sequence). Trimming cost V 5 bases and J 5 bases, with 7 bases left between them. This CDR3 comprises 11 residues. In DNA, the CDR3 is TGTGCCAGCAGTCGGGACAACGAGCAGTACTTC. It codes for CASSRDNEQYF.

This rearrangement joins TRBV4-1 to TRBJ2-1; D is ambiguous. The CDR3 is 14 residues long. V shed 0 bases and J shed 10 bases, with 13 bases lying between them. Germline values: CDR1 MGHRA, CDR2 YSYEKL. CDR3 amino acids: CASSQDVSVGEQFF. DNA for the CDR3: TGCGCCAGCAGCCAAGATGTTAGTGTGGGGGAGCAGTTCTTC.

Only a few counts were recorded for this clonotype. The chain uses TRBV12-3 or TRBV12-4 and TRBJ2-3, with 11 bases aligning to TRBD1. Trimming at V came to 6 bases and at J to 4 bases, leaving 6 bases not matched to a gene. The CDR3 consists of 15 residues. The chain's CDR3 is CASRRTGGSPDTQYF. The CDR3 region has the DNA TGTGCCAGCAGACGGACAGGGGGCAGCCCAGATACGCAGTATTTT.